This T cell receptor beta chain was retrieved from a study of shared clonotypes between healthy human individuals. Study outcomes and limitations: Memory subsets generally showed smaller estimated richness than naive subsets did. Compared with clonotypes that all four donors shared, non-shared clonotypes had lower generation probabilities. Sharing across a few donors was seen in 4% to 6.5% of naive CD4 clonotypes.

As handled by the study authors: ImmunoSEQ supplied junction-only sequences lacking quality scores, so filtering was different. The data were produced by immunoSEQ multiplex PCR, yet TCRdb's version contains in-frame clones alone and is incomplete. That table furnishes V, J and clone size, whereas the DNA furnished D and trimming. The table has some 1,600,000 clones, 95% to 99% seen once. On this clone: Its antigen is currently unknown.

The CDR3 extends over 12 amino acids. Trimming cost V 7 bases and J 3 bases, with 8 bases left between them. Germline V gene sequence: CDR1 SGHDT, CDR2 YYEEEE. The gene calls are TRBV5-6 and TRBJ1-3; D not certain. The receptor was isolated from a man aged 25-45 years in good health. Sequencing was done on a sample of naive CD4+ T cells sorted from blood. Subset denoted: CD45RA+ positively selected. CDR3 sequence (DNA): TGTGCCAGCGCTGTTTATGGAAACACCATATATTTT. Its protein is CASAVYGNTIYF.